A selection of T cell receptor beta chains follows, all from one sample in a study of shared clonotypes between healthy human individuals. Method: immunoSEQ multiplex PCR; TCRdb's copy keeps in-frame clones and lacks some. The sample has about 1 million clones, approximately 80% seen once. What was sequenced was memory CD4+ T cells from PBMCs. All receptors derive from a man aged 18 to 29 in good health. Some clones in this sample may be carry-over from other donors' samples. Each CDR3 is given with its conserved first and last residue. D genes are given only for firm matches. Not all rows give a size; the values are once, few, many and, for expanded clones, a class.

size	J	V	D	DNA	CDR3
-	TRBJ2-3	TRBV18	TRBD2	TGTGCCAGCTCACGGGGGTTGGCGGGAGCGGCAGATACGCAGTATTTT	CASSRGLAGAADTQYF
-	TRBJ2-5	TRBV28	-	TGTGCCAGCAGTTTTTTAGGGGCCGATGAAGCCCAAGAGACCCAGTACTTC	CASSFLGADEAQETQYF
few	TRBJ1-1	TRBV11-3	-	TGTGCCAGCAGAGGGACCGAGGGTGAAGCTTTCTTT	CASRGTEGEAFF
-	TRBJ1-1	TRBV19	-	TGTGCCAGTAGTTCAGCAATGAACACTGAAGCTTTCTTT	CASSSAMNTEAFF
-	TRBJ2-5	TRBV15	-	TGTGCCACGCGAGGGGCAGGGCAAGAGACCCAGTACTTC	CATRGAGQETQYF
-	TRBJ2-5	TRBV5-6	TRBD1	TGTGCCAGCAGCGGGATGACAGGGGGACGGACCCAGTACTTC	CASSGMTGGRTQYF
-	TRBJ2-7	TRBV5-1	TRBD2	TGCGCCAGCAGCTTGGGGCTAGCGGAAGCCTACGAGCAGTACTTC	CASSLGLAEAYEQYF
-	TRBJ2-7	TRBV9	-	TGTGCCAGCAGCAAGAGACCCGGGAGCGGCGAGCAGTACTTC	CASSKRPGSGEQYF
once	TRBJ1-1	TRBV7-9	TRBD1	TGTGCCAGCAGCGGGGGGACAGGGTCGGTAGGGAACACTGAAGCTTTCTTT	CASSGGTGSVGNTEAFF
-	TRBJ1-2	TRBV6-1	TRBD1	TGTGCCAGCAGGGATACAGGGGGCCTCTACACCTTC	CASRDTGGLYTF
-	TRBJ1-4	TRBV5-1	-	TGCGCCAGCAGCTTGGAGGGACCTAATGAAAAACTGTTTTTT	CASSLEGPNEKLFF
-	TRBJ2-3	TRBV9	TRBD2	TGTGCCAGCAGCGCCACTAGCGGGAGGGCCTCAGATACGCAGTATTTT	CASSATSGRASDTQYF
-	TRBJ2-1	TRBV7-9	-	TGTGCCAGCAGCCCCCAGGGGACGGGTTCCTACAATGAGCAGTTCTTC	CASSPQGTGSYNEQFF
-	TRBJ2-5	TRBV2	TRBD2	TGTGCCAGGGGTAGGCTAGCGGTTCAAGAGACCCAGTACTTC	CARGRLAVQETQYF
-	TRBJ2-4	TRBV7-3	-	TGTGCCAGCAGCTTGGGCCCAGGCGACATTCAGTACTTC	CASSLGPGDIQYF
-	TRBJ1-1	TRBV11-3	-	TGTGCCAGCAGCGCCGAGCGGGGCACTGAAGCTTTCTTT	CASSAERGTEAFF
-	TRBJ2-1	TRBV7-3	TRBD2	TGTGCCAGCAGCGTTGGGACTAGCGGACCCGGCACGGAGCAGTTCTTC	CASSVGTSGPGTEQFF
-	TRBJ1-1	TRBV28	TRBD1	TGTGCCAGCAGTCCGGGACAGGGTTACACTGAAGCTTTCTTT	CASSPGQGYTEAFF
-	TRBJ2-1	TRBV4-1	-	TGCGCCAGCAGCCCGTCCCAGGCCGGCGGGCATCGCTCCTACAATGAGCAGTTCTTC	CASSPSQAGGHRSYNEQFF
many	TRBJ1-5	TRBV4-2	-	TGTGCCAGCAGCCAAGAGTCAGGGTATAGCAATCAGCCCCAGCATTTT	CASSQESGYSNQPQHF
-	TRBJ2-5	TRBV4-1	-	TGCGCCAGCCTCCACCAGCTCGGGGGGCCCAAAGAGACCCAGTACTTC	CASLHQLGGPKETQYF
-	TRBJ2-1	TRBV6-6	-	TGTGCCGAAGGAAGGGCAGGCTACAATGAGCAGTTCTTC	CAEGRAGYNEQFF
-	TRBJ1-5	TRBV28	-	TGTGCCAGCAGGGTTGTGGGCGGGCCCTATCAGCCCCAGCATTTT	CASRVVGGPYQPQHF
-	TRBJ1-2	TRBV12-5	TRBD1	TGTGCTAGTGGTCCAGAGACAGGGGGCAGAGGCTACACCTTC	CASGPETGGRGYTF
-	TRBJ2-3	TRBV6-5	TRBD2	TGTGCCAGCAGTTACATGGCGGGAGGAGGTACAGATACGCAGTATTTT	CASSYMAGGGTDTQYF
-	TRBJ1-5	TRBV11-2	TRBD1	TGTGCCAGCAGCTTAGGACAGGGGGTGAATCAGCCCCAGCATTTT	CASSLGQGVNQPQHF
-	TRBJ2-5	TRBV19	TRBD2	TGTGCCAGTAGCCTATGGGGGAGGGAAGAGACCCAGTACTTC	CASSLWGREETQYF
few	TRBJ2-7	TRBV21-1	-	TGTGCCAGCAGCACGGGCCAAGGGGAGCAGTACTTC	CASSTGQGEQYF
-	TRBJ1-1	TRBV2	-	TGTGCCAGCAGTGAATTCCAGGGAACTGAAGCTTTCTTT	CASSEFQGTEAFF
-	TRBJ1-1	TRBV4-1	TRBD1	TGCGCCAGCAGCCCTAAACCGGACAGGGAAGCTTTCTTT	CASSPKPDREAFF
-	TRBJ2-1	TRBV5-1	TRBD1	TGCGCCAGCACAGGGGGCTCCTACAATGAGCAGTTCTTC	CASTGGSYNEQFF
-	TRBJ1-1	TRBV4-1	-	TGCGCCAGCAGCCAAGAATTGGGGGTTGGAGCTTTCTTT	CASSQELGVGAFF
few	TRBJ2-2	TRBV5-4	TRBD1	TGTGCCAGCAGCTTGCCCGGGACAGGGAACACCGGGGAGCTGTTTTTT	CASSLPGTGNTGELFF
few	TRBJ2-7	TRBV30	-	TGTGCCTGGAGTCCGGGGAGGGGGAACAACGAGCAGTACTTC	CAWSPGRGNNEQYF
-	TRBJ2-3	TRBV7-6	-	TGTGCCAGCAGCCCAGGGGTGAGCGGCCCTGAAGATACGCAGTATTTT	CASSPGVSGPEDTQYF
-	TRBJ1-2	TRBV7-3	TRBD1	TGTGCCAGCAGCTTAGGGGAGGGACAGTCTAACTATGGCTACACCTTC	CASSLGEGQSNYGYTF
-	TRBJ1-1	TRBV28	-	TGTGCCAGCAGTTCTCCAGGGGAGGGCACTGAAGCTTTCTTT	CASSSPGEGTEAFF
-	TRBJ2-2	TRBV19	-	TGTGCCAGTAGATCCCGGGACTCCGGGGAGCTGTTTTTT	CASRSRDSGELFF
-	TRBJ1-1	TRBV28	-	TGTGCCAGCGCCCTACTTAACACTGAAGCTTTCTTT	CASALLNTEAFF
-	TRBJ1-2	TRBV28	-	TGTGCCAGCCGAGTGGGGGCCCTAGACTACACCTTC	CASRVGALDYTF
many	TRBJ2-1	TRBV4-2	TRBD2	TGTGCCAGCAGCCAAGGACTAGCGAACTACAATGAGCAGTTCTTC	CASSQGLANYNEQFF
-	TRBJ1-5	TRBV5-1	-	TGCGCCAGCAGCTTGTCAGGGAGTTATAGCAATCAGCCCCAGCATTTT	CASSLSGSYSNQPQHF
-	TRBJ1-5	TRBV6-5	TRBD1	TGTGCCAGCAGTTCCACGGGGACAGGGAAGGATCAGCCCCAGCATTTT	CASSSTGTGKDQPQHF
-	TRBJ2-2	TRBV7-9	TRBD1	TGTGCCAGCAGCCTGCGGGACAGGGCAGCCGGGGAGCTGTTTTTT	CASSLRDRAAGELFF